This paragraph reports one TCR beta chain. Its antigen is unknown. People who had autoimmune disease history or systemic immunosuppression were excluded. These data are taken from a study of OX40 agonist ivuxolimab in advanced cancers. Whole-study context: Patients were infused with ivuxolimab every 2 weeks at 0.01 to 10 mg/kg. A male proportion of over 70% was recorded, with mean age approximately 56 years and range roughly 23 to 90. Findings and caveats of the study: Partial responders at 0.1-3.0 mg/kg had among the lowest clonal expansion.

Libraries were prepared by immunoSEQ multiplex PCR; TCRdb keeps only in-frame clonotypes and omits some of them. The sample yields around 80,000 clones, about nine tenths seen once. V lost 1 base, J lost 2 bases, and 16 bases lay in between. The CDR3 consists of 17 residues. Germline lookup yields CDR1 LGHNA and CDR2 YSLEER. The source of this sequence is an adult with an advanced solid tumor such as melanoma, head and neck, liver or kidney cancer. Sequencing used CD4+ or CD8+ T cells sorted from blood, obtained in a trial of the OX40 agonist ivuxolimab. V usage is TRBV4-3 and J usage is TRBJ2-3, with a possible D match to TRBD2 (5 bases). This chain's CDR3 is CASSQVLGGLNTDTQYF. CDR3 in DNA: TGCGCCAGCAGCCAAGTCTTGGGCGGGTTGAACACAGATACGCAGTATTTT.